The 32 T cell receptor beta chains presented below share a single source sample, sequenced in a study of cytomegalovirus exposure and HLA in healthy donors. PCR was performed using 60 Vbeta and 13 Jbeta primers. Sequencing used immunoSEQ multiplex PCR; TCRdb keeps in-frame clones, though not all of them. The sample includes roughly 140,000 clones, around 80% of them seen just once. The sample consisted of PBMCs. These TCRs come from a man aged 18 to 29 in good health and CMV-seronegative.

CDR3 in amino acids: CASSLGRADNEQFF. For the CDR3, the DNA is TGCGCCAGCAGCTTGGGCAGGGCCGACAATGAGCAGTTCTTC. J is TRBJ2-1 and V is TRBV5-1; a possible D gene is TRBD1 (5 bases). Germline CDR1 SGHRS, CDR2 YFSETQ. The V and J ends lost 0 bases and 5 bases respectively, with 9 bases between them. The CDR3 length is 14 residues.

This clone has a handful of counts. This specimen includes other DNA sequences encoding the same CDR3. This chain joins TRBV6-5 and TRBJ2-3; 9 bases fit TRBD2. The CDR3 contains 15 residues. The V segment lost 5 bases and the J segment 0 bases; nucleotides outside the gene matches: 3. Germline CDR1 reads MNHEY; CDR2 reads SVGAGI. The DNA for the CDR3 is TGTGCCAGCAGTCCCGGACTAGCGAGCACAGATACGCAGTATTTT. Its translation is CASSPGLASTDTQYF.

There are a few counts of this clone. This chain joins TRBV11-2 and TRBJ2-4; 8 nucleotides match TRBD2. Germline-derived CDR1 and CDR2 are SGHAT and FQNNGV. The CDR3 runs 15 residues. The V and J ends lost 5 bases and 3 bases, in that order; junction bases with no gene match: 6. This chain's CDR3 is CASSPLAGNKNIQYF. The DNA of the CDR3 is TGTGCCAGCAGCCCTCTAGCGGGCAACAAAAACATTCAGTACTTC.

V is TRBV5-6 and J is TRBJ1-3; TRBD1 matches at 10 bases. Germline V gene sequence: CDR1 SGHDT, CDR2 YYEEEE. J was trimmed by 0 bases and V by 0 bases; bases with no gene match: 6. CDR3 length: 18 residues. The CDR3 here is CASSLELRTGGSGNTIYF. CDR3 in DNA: TGTGCCAGCAGCTTGGAATTGAGGACAGGGGGCTCTGGAAACACCATATATTTT. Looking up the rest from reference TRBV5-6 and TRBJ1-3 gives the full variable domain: DAGVTQSPTHLIKTRGQQVTLRCSPKSGHDTVSWYQQALGQGPQFIFQYYEEEERQRGNFPDRFSGHQFPNYSSELNVNALLLGDSALYLCASSLELRTGGSGNTIYFGEGSWLTVV.

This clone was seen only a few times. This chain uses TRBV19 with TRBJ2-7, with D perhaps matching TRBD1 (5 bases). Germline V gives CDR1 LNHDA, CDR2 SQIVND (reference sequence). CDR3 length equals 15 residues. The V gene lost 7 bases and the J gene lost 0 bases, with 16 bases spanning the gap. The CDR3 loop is CASTQDSTLSYEQYF. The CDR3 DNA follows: TGTGCCAGTACCCAAGACAGCACCCTCTCCTACGAGCAGTACTTC. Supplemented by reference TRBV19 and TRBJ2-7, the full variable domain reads DGGITQSPKYLFRKEGQNVTLSCEQNLNHDAMYWYRQDPGQGLRLIYYSQIVNDFQKGDIAEGYSVSREKKESFPLTVTSAQKNPTAFYLCASTQDSTLSYEQYFGPGTRLTVT.

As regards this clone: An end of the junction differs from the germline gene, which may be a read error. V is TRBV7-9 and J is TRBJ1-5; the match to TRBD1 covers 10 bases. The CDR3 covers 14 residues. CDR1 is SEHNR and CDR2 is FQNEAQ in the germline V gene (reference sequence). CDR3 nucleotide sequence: TGTTCCAGCAGCCTCGGACAGGGGGGACAGCCCCAGCATTTT. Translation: CSSSLGQGGQPQHF.

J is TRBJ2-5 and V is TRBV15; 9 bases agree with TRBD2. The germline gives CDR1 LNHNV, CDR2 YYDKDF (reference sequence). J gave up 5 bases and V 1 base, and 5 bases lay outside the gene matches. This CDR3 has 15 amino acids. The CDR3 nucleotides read TGTGCCACCAGCAGAGTAGCGGGAGTTCAGGAGACCCAGTACTTC. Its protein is CATSRVAGVQETQYF.

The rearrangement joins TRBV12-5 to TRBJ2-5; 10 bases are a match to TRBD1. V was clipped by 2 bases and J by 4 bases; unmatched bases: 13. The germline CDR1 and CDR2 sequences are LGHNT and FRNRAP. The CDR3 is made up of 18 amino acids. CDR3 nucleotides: TGTGCTAGTGGTTTGTTCAAGCCCGGACAGGGGGGGGGAGAGACCCAGTACTTC. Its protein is CASGLFKPGQGGGETQYF.

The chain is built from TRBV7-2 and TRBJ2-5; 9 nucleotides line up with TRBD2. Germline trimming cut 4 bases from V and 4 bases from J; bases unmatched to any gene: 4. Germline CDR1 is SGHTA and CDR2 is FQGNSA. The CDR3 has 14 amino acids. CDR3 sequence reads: CASSSLLAGETQYF. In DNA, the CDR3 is TGTGCCAGCAGCTCCCTACTAGCGGGAGAGACCCAGTACTTC.

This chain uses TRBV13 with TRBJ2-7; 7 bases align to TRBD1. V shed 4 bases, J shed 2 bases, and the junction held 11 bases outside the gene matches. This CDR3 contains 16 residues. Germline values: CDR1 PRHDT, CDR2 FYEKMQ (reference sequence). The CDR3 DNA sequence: TGTGCCAGCAGCTCACCCCGGACGGGACAGACCTACGAGCAGTACTTC. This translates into CASSSPRTGQTYEQYF.

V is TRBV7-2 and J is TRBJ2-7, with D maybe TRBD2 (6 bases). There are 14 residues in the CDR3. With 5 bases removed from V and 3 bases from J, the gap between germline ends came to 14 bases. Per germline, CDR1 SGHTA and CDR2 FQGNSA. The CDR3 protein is CASSAPGLHYEQYF. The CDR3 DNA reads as TGTGCCAGCAGCGCGCCGGGACTCCACTACGAGCAGTACTTC. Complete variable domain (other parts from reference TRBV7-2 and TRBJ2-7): GAGVSQSPSNKVTEKGKDVELRCDPISGHTALYWYRQSLGQGLEFLIYFQGNSAPDKSGLPSDRFSAERTGGSVSTLTIQRTQQEDSAVYLCASSAPGLHYEQYFGPGTRLTVT.

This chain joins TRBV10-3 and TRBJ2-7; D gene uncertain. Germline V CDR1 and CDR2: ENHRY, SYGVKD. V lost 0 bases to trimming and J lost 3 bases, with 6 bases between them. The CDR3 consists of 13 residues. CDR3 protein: CAISESTLYEQYF. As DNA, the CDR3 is TGTGCCATCAGTGAGTCGACACTCTACGAGCAGTACTTC.

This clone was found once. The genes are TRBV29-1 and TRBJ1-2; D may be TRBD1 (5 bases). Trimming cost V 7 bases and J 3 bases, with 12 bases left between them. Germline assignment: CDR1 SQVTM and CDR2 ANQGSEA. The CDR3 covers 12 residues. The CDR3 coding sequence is TGCAGCGCCCCCCGGGGGGACTATGGCTACACCTTC. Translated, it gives CSAPRGDYGYTF.

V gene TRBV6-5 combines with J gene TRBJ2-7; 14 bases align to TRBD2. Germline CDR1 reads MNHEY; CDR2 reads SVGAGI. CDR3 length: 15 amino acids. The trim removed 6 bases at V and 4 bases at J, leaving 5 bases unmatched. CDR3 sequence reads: CASSPRLAGGYEQYF. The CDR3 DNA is TGTGCCAGCAGCCCCCGACTAGCGGGAGGGTACGAGCAGTACTTC.

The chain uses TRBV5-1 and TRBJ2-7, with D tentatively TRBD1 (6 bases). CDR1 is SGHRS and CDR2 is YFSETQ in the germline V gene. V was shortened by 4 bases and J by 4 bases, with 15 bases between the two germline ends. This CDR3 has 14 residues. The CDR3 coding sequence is TGCGCCAGCAGCCTCGGACAGATAACTTACGAGCAGTACTTC. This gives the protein CASSLGQITYEQYF. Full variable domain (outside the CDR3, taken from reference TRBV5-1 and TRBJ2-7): KAGVTQTPRYLIKTRGQQVTLSCSPISGHRSVSWYQQTPGQGLQFLFEYFSETQRNKGNFPGRFSGRQFSNSRSEMNVSTLELGDSALYLCASSLGQITYEQYFGPGTRLTVT.

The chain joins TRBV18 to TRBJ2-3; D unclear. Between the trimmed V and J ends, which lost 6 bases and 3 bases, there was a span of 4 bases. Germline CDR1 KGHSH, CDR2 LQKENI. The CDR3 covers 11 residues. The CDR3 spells CASSRTDTQYF. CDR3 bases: TGTGCCAGCTCCCGGACAGATACGCAGTATTTT.

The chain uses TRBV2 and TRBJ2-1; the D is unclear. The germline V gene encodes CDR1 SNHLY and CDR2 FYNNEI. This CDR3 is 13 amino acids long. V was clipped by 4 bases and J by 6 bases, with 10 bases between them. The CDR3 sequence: CASSVGTTNEQFF. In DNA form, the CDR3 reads TGTGCCAGCAGTGTAGGCACTACCAATGAGCAGTTCTTC.

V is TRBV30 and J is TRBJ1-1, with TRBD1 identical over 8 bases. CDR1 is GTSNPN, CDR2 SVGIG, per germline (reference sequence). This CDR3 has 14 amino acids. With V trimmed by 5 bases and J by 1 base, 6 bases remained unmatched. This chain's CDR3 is CAWGYRGKNTEAFF. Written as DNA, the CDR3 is TGTGCCTGGGGGTACAGGGGGAAGAACACTGAAGCTTTCTTT.

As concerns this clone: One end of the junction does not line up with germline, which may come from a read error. In nucleotides, the CDR3 is TGTTCCAGCAGCGCTTATAGGACAGGGAGCACAGATACGCAGTATTTT. Translating it yields CSSSAYRTGSTDTQYF. The chain couples TRBV7-9 to TRBJ2-3, with TRBD1 matching 8 bases. This CDR3 is built from 16 residues. Germline CDR1 reads SEHNR; CDR2 reads FQNEAQ (reference sequence).

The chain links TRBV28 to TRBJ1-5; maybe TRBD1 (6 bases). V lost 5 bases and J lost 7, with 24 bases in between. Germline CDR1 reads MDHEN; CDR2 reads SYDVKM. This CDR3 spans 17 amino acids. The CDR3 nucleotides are TGTGCCAGCAGTACGATTTGGGACGGGGGGGCTGGGCAGCCCCAGCATTTT. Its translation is CASSTIWDGGAGQPQHF.

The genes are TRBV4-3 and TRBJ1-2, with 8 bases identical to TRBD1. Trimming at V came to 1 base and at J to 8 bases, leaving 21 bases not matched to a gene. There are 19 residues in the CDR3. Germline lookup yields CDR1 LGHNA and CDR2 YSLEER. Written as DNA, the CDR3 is TGCGCCAGCAGCCAAGGGAGGAACAGGGGGACACGCCCGGTGGGAGGCTACACCTTC. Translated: CASSQGRNRGTRPVGGYTF.

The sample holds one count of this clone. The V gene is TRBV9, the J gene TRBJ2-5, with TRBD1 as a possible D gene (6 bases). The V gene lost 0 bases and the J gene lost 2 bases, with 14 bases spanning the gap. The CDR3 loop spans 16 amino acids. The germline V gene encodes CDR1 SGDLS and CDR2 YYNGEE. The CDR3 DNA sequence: TGTGCCAGCAGCGTAGCTGGGGGCCAGACACAAGAGACCCAGTACTTC. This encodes CASSVAGGQTQETQYF.

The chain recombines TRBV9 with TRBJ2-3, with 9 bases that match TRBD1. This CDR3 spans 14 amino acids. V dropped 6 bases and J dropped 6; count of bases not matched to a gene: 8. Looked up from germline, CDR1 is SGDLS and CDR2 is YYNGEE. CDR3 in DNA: TGTGCCAGCACCCCACAGGGGGCAGAGGATACGCAGTATTTT. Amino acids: CASTPQGAEDTQYF.

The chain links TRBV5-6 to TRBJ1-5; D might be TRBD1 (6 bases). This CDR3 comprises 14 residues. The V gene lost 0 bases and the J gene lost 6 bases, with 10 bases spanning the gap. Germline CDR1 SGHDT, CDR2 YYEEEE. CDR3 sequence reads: CASSLAGARQPQHF. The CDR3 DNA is TGTGCCAGCAGCTTGGCAGGGGCCCGTCAGCCCCAGCATTTT.

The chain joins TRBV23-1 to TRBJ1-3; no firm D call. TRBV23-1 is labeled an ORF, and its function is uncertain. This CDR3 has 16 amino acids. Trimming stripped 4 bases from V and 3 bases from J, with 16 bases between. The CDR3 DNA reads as TGCGCCAGCAGTCGATTTGGTCCTCGGGGTGGAAACACCATATATTTT. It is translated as CASSRFGPRGGNTIYF.

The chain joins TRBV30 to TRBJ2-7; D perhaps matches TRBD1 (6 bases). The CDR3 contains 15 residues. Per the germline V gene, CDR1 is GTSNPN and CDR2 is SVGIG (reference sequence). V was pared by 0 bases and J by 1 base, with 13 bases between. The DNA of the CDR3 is TGTGCCTGGAGTGTACCGGGGACATTATCCTACGAGCAGTACTTC. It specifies CAWSVPGTLSYEQYF.

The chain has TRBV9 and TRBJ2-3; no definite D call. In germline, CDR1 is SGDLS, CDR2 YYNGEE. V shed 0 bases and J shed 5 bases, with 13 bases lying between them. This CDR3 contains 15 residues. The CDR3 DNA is TGTGCCAGCAGCGTAGGTAGGCAGAGGATAGATACGCAGTATTTT. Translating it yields CASSVGRQRIDTQYF.

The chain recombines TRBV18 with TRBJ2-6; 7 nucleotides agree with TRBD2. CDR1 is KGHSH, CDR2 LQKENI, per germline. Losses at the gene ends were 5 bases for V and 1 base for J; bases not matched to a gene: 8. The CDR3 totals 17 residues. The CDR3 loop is CASSSTHGRSGANVLTF. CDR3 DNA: TGTGCCAGCTCATCGACCCACGGGAGGTCTGGGGCCAACGTCCTGACTTTC.

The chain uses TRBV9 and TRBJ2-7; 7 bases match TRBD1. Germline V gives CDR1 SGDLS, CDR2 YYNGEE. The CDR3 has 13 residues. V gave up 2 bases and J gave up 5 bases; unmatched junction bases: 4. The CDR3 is CASSVGQVDEQYF. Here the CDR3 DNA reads TGTGCCAGCAGCGTTGGACAGGTGGACGAGCAGTACTTC.

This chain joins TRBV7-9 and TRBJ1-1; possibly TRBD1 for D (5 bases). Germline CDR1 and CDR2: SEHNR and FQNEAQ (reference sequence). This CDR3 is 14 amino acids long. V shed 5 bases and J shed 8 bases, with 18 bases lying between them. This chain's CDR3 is CASSLMVGGTEAFF. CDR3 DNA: TGTGCCAGCAGCCTAATGGTGGGGGGGACGGAAGCTTTCTTT.

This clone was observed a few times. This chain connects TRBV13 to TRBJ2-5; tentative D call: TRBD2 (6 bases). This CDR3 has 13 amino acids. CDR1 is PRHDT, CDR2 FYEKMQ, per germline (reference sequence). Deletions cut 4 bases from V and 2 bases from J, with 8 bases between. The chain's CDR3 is CASSYSGQETQYF. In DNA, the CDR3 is TGTGCCAGCAGCTATAGCGGTCAAGAGACCCAGTACTTC.

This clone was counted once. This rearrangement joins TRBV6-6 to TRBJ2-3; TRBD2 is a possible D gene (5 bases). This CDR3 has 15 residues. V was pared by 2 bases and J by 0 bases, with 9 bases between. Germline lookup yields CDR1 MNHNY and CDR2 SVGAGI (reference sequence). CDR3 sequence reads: CASSYPGESTDTQYF. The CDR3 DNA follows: TGTGCCAGCAGTTACCCTGGGGAGAGCACAGATACGCAGTATTTT.